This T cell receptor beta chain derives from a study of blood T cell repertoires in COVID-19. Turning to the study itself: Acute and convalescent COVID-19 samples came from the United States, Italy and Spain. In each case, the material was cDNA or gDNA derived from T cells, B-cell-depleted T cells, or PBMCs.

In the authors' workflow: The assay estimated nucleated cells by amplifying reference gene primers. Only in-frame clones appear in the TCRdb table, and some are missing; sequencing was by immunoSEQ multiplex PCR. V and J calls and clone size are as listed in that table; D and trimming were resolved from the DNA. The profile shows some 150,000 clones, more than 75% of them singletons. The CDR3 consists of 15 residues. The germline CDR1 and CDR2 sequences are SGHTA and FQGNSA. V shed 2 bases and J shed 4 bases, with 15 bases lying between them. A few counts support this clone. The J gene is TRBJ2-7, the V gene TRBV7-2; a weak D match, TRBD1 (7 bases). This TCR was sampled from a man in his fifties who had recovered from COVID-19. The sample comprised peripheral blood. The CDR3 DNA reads TGTGCCAGCAGCTTACAGACAGGGACTGCGTACGAGCAGTACTTC. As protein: CASSLQTGTAYEQYF.